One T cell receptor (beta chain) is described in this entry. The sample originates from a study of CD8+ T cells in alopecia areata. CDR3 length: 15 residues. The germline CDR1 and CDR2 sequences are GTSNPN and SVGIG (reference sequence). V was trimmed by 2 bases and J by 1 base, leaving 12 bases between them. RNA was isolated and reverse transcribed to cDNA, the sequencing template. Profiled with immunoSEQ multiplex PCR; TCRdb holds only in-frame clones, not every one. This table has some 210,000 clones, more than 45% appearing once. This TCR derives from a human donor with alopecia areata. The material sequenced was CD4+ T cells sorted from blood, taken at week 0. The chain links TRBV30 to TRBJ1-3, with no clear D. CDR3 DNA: TGTGCCTGGAGTCCGCGCAGAGTGTCTGGAAACACCATATATTTT. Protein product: CAWSPRRVSGNTIYF. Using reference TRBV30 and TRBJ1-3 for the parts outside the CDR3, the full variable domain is SQTIHQWPATLVQPVGSPLSLECTVEGTSNPNLYWYRQAAGRGLQLLFYSVGIGQISSEVPQNLSASRPQDRQFILSSKKLLLSDSGFYLCAWSPRRVSGNTIYFGEGSWLTVV.